This T cell receptor (beta chain) was obtained from a study of cytomegalovirus exposure and HLA in healthy donors. As for the study in general: In a previous analysis, nearly 120 million unique TCR beta sequences were found from 150 million to 200 million T cells. Findings of the study overall: When the data were analyzed later, several of the most significant clusters appeared to be linked to common viral pathogens. V- and J-gene trimming of TCR beta was linked (in a later analysis) to a missense DCLRE1C variant.

In the PCR, 60 Vbeta and 13 Jbeta primers were used. Data came from immunoSEQ multiplex PCR; TCRdb stores just in-frame clones and leaves some out. The sample shows about 140,000 clones, 80% of them seen only once. As concerns this clone: Its target is unknown.

Trimming pared 9 bases from V and 0 bases from J, leaving 15 bases between. CDR1 is LGHNT and CDR2 is FRNRAP in the germline V gene. The CDR3 runs to 16 residues. Sequenced input: PBMCs. The receptor was isolated from a man aged 45-65 years in good health and CMV-seronegative. The J gene is TRBJ2-6, the V gene TRBV12-5; tentatively, D is TRBD2 (5 bases). The CDR3 region has the DNA TGTGCTAGCGTTCTTACAGCGGTCTCTGGGGCCAACGTCCTGACTTTC. Protein: CASVLTAVSGANVLTF.